This TCR beta chain was identified during a study of T-cell memory formation after mild COVID-19. Background on the study: Across donors, TCR clusters were largely donor specific.

Per germline, CDR1 SEHNR and CDR2 FQNEAQ (reference sequence). V shed 7 bases and J shed 5 bases, with 9 bases lying between them. This CDR3 has 12 amino acids. TCRdb fed the 5' RACE reads into MiXCR, producing one record per CDR3 protein. There are nearly 200,000 distinct CDR3 sequences in the sample; approximately 20% occur only once, and approximately 2.4% lies in the top ten. Details on this clonotype: Its antigen is not identified.

Study results and caveats: Later expanders leaned CD4+, whereas clones that contracted between day 15 and 85 were balanced CD4/CD8. Pre-infection memory showed some responding clones, and this suggested that cross-reactive memory joined. Mostly located in CM and EM were contracting CD4+ clones, with contracting CD8+ clones located in EMRA.

V usage is TRBV7-9 and J usage is TRBJ1-5; the D gene is possibly TRBD1 (6 bases). The source of this sequence is an adult woman who had mild COVID-19 (a few samples of this study predate the infection). Cell type and time point are not known. Material: PBMCs or a T cell subset sorted from them (not recorded which). CDR3 DNA sequence: TGTGCCAGCACCGCAGGGGATCAGCCCCAGCATTTT. It is translated as CASTAGDQPQHF. Drawing the rest from reference TRBV7-9 and TRBJ1-5, the complete variable domain is DTGVSQNPRHKITKRGQNVTFRCDPISEHNRLYWYRQTLGQGPEFLTYFQNEAQLEKSRLLSDRFSAERPKGSFSTLEIQRTEQGDSAMYLCASTAGDQPQHFGDGTRLSIL.